Listed here is a single TCR beta chain. Using immunoSEQ multiplex PCR, the repertoire was profiled, and TCRdb retains in-frame clones only, with some absent. The profile shows 65,000 to 90,000 clones, about 94% of them singletons. The data stem from a study of control samples from healthy donors and cancer patients. The V and J ends lost 5 bases and 3 bases respectively, with 13 bases between them. The germline gives CDR1 MNHEY, CDR2 SVGAGI. The CDR3 consists of 14 residues. The chain carries TRBV6-5 and TRBJ1-2; TRBD1 is a possible D gene (5 bases). The TCR comes from a woman aged 25 to 39 in good health. The specimen was blood. The CDR3 nucleotides are TGTGCCAGCAGTCCGGCTGCCAGGGACTATGGCTACACCTTC. It translates to CASSPAARDYGYTF.